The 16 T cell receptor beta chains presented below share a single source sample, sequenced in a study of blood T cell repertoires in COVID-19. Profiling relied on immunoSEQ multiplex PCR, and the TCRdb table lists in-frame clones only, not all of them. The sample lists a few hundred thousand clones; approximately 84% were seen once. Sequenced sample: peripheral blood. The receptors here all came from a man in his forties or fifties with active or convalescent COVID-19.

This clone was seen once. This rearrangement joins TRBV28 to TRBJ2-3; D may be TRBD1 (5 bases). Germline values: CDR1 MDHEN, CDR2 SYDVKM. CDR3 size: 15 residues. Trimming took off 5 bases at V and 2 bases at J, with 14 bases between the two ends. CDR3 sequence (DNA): TGTGCCAGCAGTACCCCCGGACAAACCACAGATACGCAGTATTTT. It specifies CASSTPGQTTDTQYF.

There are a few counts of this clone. The CDR3 loop reads CASSPGEGSNGYTF. For the CDR3, the DNA is TGTGCCAGCTCCCCCGGCGAGGGATCGAATGGCTACACCTTC. J is TRBJ1-2 and V is TRBV18, with D hard to call. The length of the CDR3 is 14 residues. The germline V and J ends were trimmed by 6 bases and 6 bases, with 17 bases remaining between them. The germline V gene encodes CDR1 KGHSH and CDR2 LQKENI.

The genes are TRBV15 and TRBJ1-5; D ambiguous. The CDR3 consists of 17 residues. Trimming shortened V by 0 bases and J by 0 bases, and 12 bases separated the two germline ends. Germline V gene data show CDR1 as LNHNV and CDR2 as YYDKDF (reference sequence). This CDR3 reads CATSRDARSYSNQPQHF. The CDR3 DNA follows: TGTGCCACCAGCAGAGATGCCCGGAGCTATAGCAATCAGCCCCAGCATTTT. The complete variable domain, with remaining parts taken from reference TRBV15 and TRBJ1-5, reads DAMVIQNPRYQVTQFGKPVTLSCSQTLNHNVMYWYQQKSSQAPKLLFHYYDKDFNNEADTPDNFQSRRPNTSFCFLDIRSPGLGDTAMYLCATSRDARSYSNQPQHFGDGTRLSIL.

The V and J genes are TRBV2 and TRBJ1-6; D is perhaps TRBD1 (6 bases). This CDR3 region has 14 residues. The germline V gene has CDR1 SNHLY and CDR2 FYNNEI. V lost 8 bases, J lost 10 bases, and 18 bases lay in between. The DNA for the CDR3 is TGTGCCAGCGCGGGGGGGGGCGCCTGGTCACCCCTCCACTTT. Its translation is CASAGGGAWSPLHF.

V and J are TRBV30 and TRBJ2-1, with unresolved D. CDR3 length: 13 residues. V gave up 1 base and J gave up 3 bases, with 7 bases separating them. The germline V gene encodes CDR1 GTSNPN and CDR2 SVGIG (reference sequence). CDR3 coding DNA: TGTGCCTGGAGTGACTCTAACTACAATGAGCAGTTCTTC. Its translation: CAWSDSNYNEQFF.

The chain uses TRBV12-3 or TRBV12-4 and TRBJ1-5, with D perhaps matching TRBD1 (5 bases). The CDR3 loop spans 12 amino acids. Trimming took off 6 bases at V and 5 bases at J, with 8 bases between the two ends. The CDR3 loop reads CASRGEDQPQHF. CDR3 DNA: TGTGCCAGCAGAGGGGAGGATCAGCCCCAGCATTTT.

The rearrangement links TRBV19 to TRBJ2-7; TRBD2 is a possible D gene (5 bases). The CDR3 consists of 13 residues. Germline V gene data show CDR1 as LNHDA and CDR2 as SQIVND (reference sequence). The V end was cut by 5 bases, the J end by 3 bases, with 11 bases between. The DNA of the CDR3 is TGTGCCAGTAGTCCAGCGGAATACTACGAGCAGTACTTC. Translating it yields CASSPAEYYEQYF.

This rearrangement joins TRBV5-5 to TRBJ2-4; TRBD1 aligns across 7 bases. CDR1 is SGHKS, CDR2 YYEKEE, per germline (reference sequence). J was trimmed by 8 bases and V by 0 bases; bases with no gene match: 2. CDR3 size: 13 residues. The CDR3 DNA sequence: TGTGCCAGCAGCTTGGGACAGGGCGACATTCAGTACTTC. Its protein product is CASSLGQGDIQYF. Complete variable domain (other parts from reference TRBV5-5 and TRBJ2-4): DAGVTQSPTHLIKTRGQQVTLRCSPISGHKSVSWYQQVLGQGPQFIFQYYEKEERGRGNFPDRFSARQFPNYSSELNVNALLLGDSALYLCASSLGQGDIQYFGAGTRLSVL.

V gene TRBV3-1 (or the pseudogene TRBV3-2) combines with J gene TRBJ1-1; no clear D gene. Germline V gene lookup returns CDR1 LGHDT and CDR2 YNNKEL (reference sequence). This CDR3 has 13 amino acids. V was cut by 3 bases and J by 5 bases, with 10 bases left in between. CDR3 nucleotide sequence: TGTGCCAGCAGCCAGGGCCGGTGGACTGAAGCTTTCTTT. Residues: CASSQGRWTEAFF.

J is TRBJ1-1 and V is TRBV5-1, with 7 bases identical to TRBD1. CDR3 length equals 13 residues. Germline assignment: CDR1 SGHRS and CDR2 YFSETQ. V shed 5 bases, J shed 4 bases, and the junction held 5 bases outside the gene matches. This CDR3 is CASSQGVVTEAFF. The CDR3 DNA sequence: TGCGCCAGCAGTCAGGGGGTCGTCACTGAAGCTTTCTTT.

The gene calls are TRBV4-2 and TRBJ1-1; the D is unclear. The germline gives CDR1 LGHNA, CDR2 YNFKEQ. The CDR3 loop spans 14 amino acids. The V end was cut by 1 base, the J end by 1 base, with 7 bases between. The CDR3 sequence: CASSQGAGNTEAFF. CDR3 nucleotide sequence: TGTGCCAGCAGCCAAGGGGCAGGGAACACTGAAGCTTTCTTT.

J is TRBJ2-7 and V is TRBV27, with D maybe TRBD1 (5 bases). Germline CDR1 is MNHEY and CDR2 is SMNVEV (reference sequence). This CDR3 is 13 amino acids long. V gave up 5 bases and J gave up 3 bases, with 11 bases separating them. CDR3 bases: TGTGCCAGCAGTCTCAGGGCGCACTACGAGCAGTACTTC. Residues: CASSLRAHYEQYF.

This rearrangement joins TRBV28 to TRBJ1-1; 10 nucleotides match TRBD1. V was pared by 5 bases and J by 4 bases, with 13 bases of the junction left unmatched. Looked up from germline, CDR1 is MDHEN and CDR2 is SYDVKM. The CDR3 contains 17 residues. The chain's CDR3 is CASSLIPGTGEITEAFF. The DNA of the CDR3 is TGTGCCAGCAGTCTAATCCCTGGGACAGGGGAAATCACTGAAGCTTTCTTT.

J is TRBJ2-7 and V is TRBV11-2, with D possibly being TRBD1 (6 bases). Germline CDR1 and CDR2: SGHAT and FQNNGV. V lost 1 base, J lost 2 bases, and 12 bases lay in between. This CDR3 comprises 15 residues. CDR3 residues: CASSLAVRGAYEQYF. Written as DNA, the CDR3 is TGTGCCAGCAGCTTAGCGGTCAGGGGAGCCTACGAGCAGTACTTC.

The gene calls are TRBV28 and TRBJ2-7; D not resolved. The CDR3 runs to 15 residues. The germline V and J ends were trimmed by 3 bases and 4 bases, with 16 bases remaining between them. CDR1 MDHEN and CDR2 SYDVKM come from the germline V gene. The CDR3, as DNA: TGTGCCAGCAGTTTGCAACATCTTGGCTCTTACGAGCAGTACTTC. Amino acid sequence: CASSLQHLGSYEQYF.

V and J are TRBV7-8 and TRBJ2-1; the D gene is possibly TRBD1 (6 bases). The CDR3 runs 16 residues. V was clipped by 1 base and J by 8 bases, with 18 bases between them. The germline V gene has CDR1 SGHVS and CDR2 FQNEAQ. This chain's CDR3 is CASSLGLRGWQYEQFF. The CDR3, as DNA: TGTGCCAGCAGCTTAGGTCTCAGGGGATGGCAATATGAGCAGTTCTTC.